This TCR beta chain stems from a study of blood T cell repertoires in COVID-19. Overall study: The analysed material was cDNA or gDNA that came from T cells, B-cell-depleted T cells, or PBMCs.

Assay: immunoSEQ multiplex PCR; the TCRdb copy retains only in-frame clones and omits some. The sample yields about 43,000 clones, roughly nine tenths seen once. CDR1 MNHEY and CDR2 SMNVEV come from the germline V gene (reference sequence). V was cut by 7 bases and J by 0 bases, with 16 bases left in between. The length of the CDR3 is 15 residues. Sequencing was done on a sample of peripheral blood. This clonotype was obtained from an elderly woman with active COVID-19. This rearrangement joins TRBV27 to TRBJ2-7, with D possibly matching TRBD1 (6 bases). The CDR3 bases are TGTGCCAGCACCGTCCGGACAGCCCCCTCCTACGAGCAGTACTTC. It encodes CASTVRTAPSYEQYF.